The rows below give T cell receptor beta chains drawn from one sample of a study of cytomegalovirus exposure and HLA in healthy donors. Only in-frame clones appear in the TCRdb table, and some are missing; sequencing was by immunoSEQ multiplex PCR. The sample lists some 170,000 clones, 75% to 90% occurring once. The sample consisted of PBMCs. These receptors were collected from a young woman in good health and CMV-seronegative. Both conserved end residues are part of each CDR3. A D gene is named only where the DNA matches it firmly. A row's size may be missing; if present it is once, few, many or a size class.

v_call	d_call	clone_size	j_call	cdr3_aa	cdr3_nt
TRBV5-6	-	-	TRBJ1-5	CASSPSRDTTYSNQPQHF	TGTGCCAGCAGTCCTAGCCGGGATACAACTTATAGCAATCAGCCCCAGCATTTT
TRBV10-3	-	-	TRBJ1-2	CAIRDVQGRDYGYTF	TGTGCCATCAGAGATGTCCAGGGGCGAGACTATGGCTACACCTTC
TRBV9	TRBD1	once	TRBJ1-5	CASSATGIDQPQHF	TGTGCCAGCAGCGCGACAGGGATCGATCAGCCCCAGCATTTT
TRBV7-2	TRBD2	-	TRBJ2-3	CASSLLANTQYF	TGTGCCAGCAGCCTACTAGCGAATACGCAGTATTTT
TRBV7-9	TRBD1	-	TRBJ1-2	CASSSLQLQTGQYFYGYTF	TGTGCCAGCAGCTCCTTGCAACTCCAAACGGGACAGTATTTCTATGGCTACACCTTC
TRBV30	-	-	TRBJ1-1	CAWLGGGNTEAFF	TGTGCCTGGCTAGGGGGGGGGAACACTGAAGCTTTCTTT
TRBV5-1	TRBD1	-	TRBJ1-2	CASSLAGTGGAFDGYTF	TGCGCCAGCAGCTTGGCCGGGACAGGGGGCGCCTTTGATGGCTACACCTTC
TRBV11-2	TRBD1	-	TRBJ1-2	CASSLGVAGGLTNYGYTF	TGTGCCAGCAGCTTAGGAGTGGCAGGGGGACTCACTAACTATGGCTACACCTTC
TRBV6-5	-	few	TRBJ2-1	CASSYMGSQNEQFF	TGTGCCAGCAGTTACATGGGCAGCCAGAATGAGCAGTTCTTC
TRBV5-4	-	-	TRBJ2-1	CASSAIDRSPDRKNYNEQFF	TGTGCCAGCAGCGCGATTGACAGGAGTCCAGACCGAAAGAACTACAATGAGCAGTTCTTC
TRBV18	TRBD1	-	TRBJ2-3	CASSGQGGADTQYF	TGTGCCAGCTCCGGACAGGGTGGAGCAGATACGCAGTATTTT
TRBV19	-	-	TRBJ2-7	CASSRTLRGAGQPYEQYF	TGTGCCAGTAGTAGGACCCTCAGGGGCGCAGGGCAACCCTACGAGCAGTACTTC
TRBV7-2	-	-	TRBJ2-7	CASTTFGHEQYF	TGTGCCAGCACGACCTTTGGGCACGAGCAGTACTTC
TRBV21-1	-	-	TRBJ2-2	CASSLVSANTGELFF	TGTGCCAGCAGCCTGGTTTCGGCGAACACCGGGGAGCTGTTTTTT
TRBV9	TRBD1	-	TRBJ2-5	CASSPGQGAGQETQYF	TGTGCCAGCAGCCCCGGACAGGGGGCAGGGCAAGAGACCCAGTACTTC
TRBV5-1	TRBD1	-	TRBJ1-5	CASSLEGGYQPQHF	TGCGCCAGCAGCTTGGAAGGGGGCTATCAGCCCCAGCATTTT
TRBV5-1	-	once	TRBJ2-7	CASSFGGHSYEQYF	TGCGCCAGCAGCTTCGGCGGACACTCCTACGAGCAGTACTTC
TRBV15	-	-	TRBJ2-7	CATRGNRAAGYEQYF	TGTGCCACCAGAGGGAACAGGGCAGCTGGGTACGAGCAGTACTTC
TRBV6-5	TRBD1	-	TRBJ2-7	CASSYSRQGAKEQYF	TGTGCCAGCAGTTACTCTAGACAGGGGGCGAAAGAGCAGTACTTC
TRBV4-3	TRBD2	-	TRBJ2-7	CASSPAPGGEQYF	TGCGCCAGCAGCCCGGCGCCCGGGGGGGAGCAGTACTTC
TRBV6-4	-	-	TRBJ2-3	CASSDSVPGASTDTQYF	TGTGCCAGCAGTGACTCAGTCCCCGGTGCTAGCACAGATACGCAGTATTTT
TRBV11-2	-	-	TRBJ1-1	CASSLRYASMNTEAFF	TGTGCCAGCAGCTTACGGTATGCCTCTATGAACACTGAAGCTTTCTTT
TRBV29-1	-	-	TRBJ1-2	CSVKEGPGYTF	TGCAGCGTTAAGGAGGGCCCAGGCTACACCTTC
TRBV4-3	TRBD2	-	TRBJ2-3	CASSQYVSSGGTQYF	TGCGCCAGCAGCCAGTACGTATCTAGCGGGGGGACGCAGTATTTT
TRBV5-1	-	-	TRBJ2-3	CASSWGVLNTDTQYF	TGCGCCAGCAGCTGGGGGGTCCTGAACACAGATACGCAGTATTTT
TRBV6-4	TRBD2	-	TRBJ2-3	CASSWTSGGTDTQYF	TGTGCCAGCAGCTGGACTAGCGGGGGCACAGATACGCAGTATTTT
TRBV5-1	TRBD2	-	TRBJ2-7	CASSLGSGGAVYEQYF	TGCGCCAGCAGCTTGGGGAGCGGGGGGGCCGTCTACGAGCAGTACTTC
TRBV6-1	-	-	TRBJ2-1	CASRRAPDSYNEQFF	TGTGCCAGTAGGCGGGCGCCGGACTCCTACAATGAGCAGTTCTTC
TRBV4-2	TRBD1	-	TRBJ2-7	CASSQLDRDYEQYF	TGTGCCAGCAGCCAACTCGACAGGGATTACGAGCAGTACTTC
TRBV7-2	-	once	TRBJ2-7	CASSVGGGAGEQYF	TGTGCCAGCAGCGTCGGAGGTGGGGCGGGGGAGCAGTACTTC
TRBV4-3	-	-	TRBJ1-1	CASRQGVQNTEAFF	TGCGCCAGCAGACAGGGTGTACAGAACACTGAAGCTTTCTTT
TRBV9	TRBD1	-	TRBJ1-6	CASSVGTGGSSPLHF	TGTGCCAGCAGCGTTGGGACAGGGGGTAGTTCACCCCTCCACTTT